A selection of T cell receptor beta chains follows, all from one sample in a study of control samples from healthy donors and cancer patients. Libraries were prepared by immunoSEQ multiplex PCR; TCRdb keeps only in-frame clonotypes and omits some of them. The repertoire consists of roughly 400,000 clones, with over 75% occurring once and the leading ten covering over 5.5%. The sample taken for sequencing was PBMCs. These receptors were obtained from a man aged 40-49 years with head and neck cancer. Both conserved end residues are part of each CDR3. The order of the fields is D gene, V gene, J gene, clone size, CDR3 protein, CDR3 DNA. The D gene is left open where the match is weak. The size field is filled for only some rows; it gives once, few, many or a size class.

d_gene: NA
v_gene: TRBV12-3/TRBV12-4
j_gene: TRBJ2-3
abundance: NA
CDR3aa: CASRRALADTQYF
CDR3nt: TGTGCCAGCCGGAGGGCGCTAGCAGATACGCAGTATTTT

d_gene: NA
v_gene: TRBV2
j_gene: TRBJ1-2
abundance: once
CDR3aa: CASAIYGYTF
CDR3nt: TGTGCCAGCGCGATCTATGGCTACACCTTC

d_gene: NA
v_gene: TRBV27
j_gene: TRBJ2-7
abundance: NA
CDR3aa: CASSLSGPPYEQYF
CDR3nt: TGTGCCAGCAGTTTATCTGGGCCCCCGTACGAGCAGTACTTC

d_gene: TRBD2
v_gene: TRBV11-3
j_gene: TRBJ2-3
abundance: NA
CDR3aa: CASSLGSGLAGPSTDTQYF
CDR3nt: TGTGCCAGCAGCTTAGGTTCGGGACTAGCGGGCCCCAGCACAGATACGCAGTATTTT

d_gene: TRBD1
v_gene: TRBV10-3
j_gene: TRBJ2-3
abundance: NA
CDR3aa: CAISESRQGRDTDTQYF
CDR3nt: TGTGCCATCAGTGAGTCGAGACAGGGCAGGGACACAGATACGCAGTATTTT

d_gene: NA
v_gene: TRBV18
j_gene: TRBJ1-1
abundance: NA
CDR3aa: CASSPPPTPGGTEAFF
CDR3nt: TGTGCCAGCTCACCACCCCCCACACCGGGAGGCACTGAAGCTTTCTTT

d_gene: NA
v_gene: TRBV6-5
j_gene: TRBJ1-1
abundance: few
CDR3aa: CASSYRQTMNTEAFF
CDR3nt: TGTGCCAGCAGTTACCGACAGACTATGAACACTGAAGCTTTCTTT

d_gene: NA
v_gene: TRBV12-3/TRBV12-4
j_gene: TRBJ1-3
abundance: NA
CDR3aa: CASSFASGNTIYF
CDR3nt: TGTGCCAGCAGTTTCGCGTCTGGAAACACCATATATTTT

d_gene: TRBD1
v_gene: TRBV6-6
j_gene: TRBJ1-1
abundance: NA
CDR3aa: CASSQGARDTEAFF
CDR3nt: TGTGCCAGCAGCCAGGGGGCTAGGGACACTGAAGCTTTCTTT

d_gene: TRBD1
v_gene: TRBV2
j_gene: TRBJ2-3
abundance: once
CDR3aa: CASSEGTGGSSQYF
CDR3nt: TGTGCCAGCAGCGAAGGGACAGGGGGCTCGTCGCAGTATTTT

d_gene: TRBD1
v_gene: TRBV30
j_gene: TRBJ1-5
abundance: NA
CDR3aa: CAWSVRQGSNQPQHF
CDR3nt: TGTGCCTGGAGTGTACGACAGGGAAGCAATCAGCCCCAGCATTTT

d_gene: NA
v_gene: TRBV2
j_gene: TRBJ1-6
abundance: NA
CDR3aa: CASSGNAGTNSPLHF
CDR3nt: TGTGCCAGCAGCGGAAATGCAGGGACTAATTCACCCCTCCACTTT

d_gene: TRBD1
v_gene: TRBV6-5
j_gene: TRBJ1-1
abundance: NA
CDR3aa: CASSNPDRASHFF
CDR3nt: TGTGCCAGCAGCAACCCGGACAGGGCGTCTCATTTCTTT

d_gene: TRBD2
v_gene: TRBV27
j_gene: TRBJ2-3
abundance: NA
CDR3aa: CASSVGTSGVTDTQYF
CDR3nt: TGTGCCAGCAGTGTCGGGACTAGCGGGGTCACAGATACGCAGTATTTT

d_gene: TRBD1
v_gene: TRBV11-2
j_gene: TRBJ2-7
abundance: once
CDR3aa: CASSPGTGDYEQYF
CDR3nt: TGTGCCAGCAGCCCCGGGACAGGGGACTACGAGCAGTACTTC

d_gene: NA
v_gene: TRBV2
j_gene: TRBJ2-3
abundance: NA
CDR3aa: CASSPGLGTDTQYF
CDR3nt: TGTGCCAGCAGCCCCGGACTTGGGACAGATACGCAGTATTTT

d_gene: NA
v_gene: TRBV5-6
j_gene: TRBJ2-1
abundance: NA
CDR3aa: CASSLIPYNEQFF
CDR3nt: TGTGCCAGCAGCTTGATACCATACAATGAGCAGTTCTTC

d_gene: TRBD1
v_gene: TRBV5-1
j_gene: TRBJ2-5
abundance: NA
CDR3aa: CASSEGQGPQETQYF
CDR3nt: TGCGCCAGCAGCGAGGGACAGGGCCCCCAAGAGACCCAGTACTTC

d_gene: NA
v_gene: TRBV23-1
j_gene: TRBJ1-1
abundance: NA
CDR3aa: CASSQGGGPQNTEAFF
CDR3nt: TGCGCCAGCAGTCAGGGCGGAGGGCCACAGAACACTGAAGCTTTCTTT

d_gene: TRBD2
v_gene: TRBV6-6
j_gene: TRBJ2-1
abundance: NA
CDR3aa: CASSSSGVKNEQFF
CDR3nt: TGTGCCAGCAGTTCCAGCGGGGTTAAAAATGAGCAGTTCTTC

d_gene: NA
v_gene: TRBV11-2
j_gene: TRBJ2-7
abundance: NA
CDR3aa: CASTSFGTNYEQYF
CDR3nt: TGTGCCAGCACCTCATTCGGGACGAACTACGAGCAGTACTTC

d_gene: NA
v_gene: TRBV29-1
j_gene: TRBJ1-2
abundance: NA
CDR3aa: CSVENPTEYGYTF
CDR3nt: TGCAGCGTTGAAAATCCCACAGAGTATGGCTACACCTTC

d_gene: NA
v_gene: TRBV7-8
j_gene: TRBJ2-7
abundance: NA
CDR3aa: CASSRGDRGYEQYF
CDR3nt: TGTGCCAGCAGCCGAGGGGACCGGGGGTACGAGCAGTACTTC

d_gene: NA
v_gene: TRBV3-1/TRBV3-2
j_gene: TRBJ2-1
abundance: NA
CDR3aa: CASSQGLEATYNEQFF
CDR3nt: TGTGCCAGCAGCCAAGGCCTCGAGGCTACTTACAATGAGCAGTTCTTC

d_gene: NA
v_gene: TRBV30
j_gene: TRBJ1-2
abundance: NA
CDR3aa: CAWRQDHYGYTF
CDR3nt: TGTGCCTGGAGACAGGACCACTATGGCTACACCTTC

d_gene: NA
v_gene: TRBV19
j_gene: TRBJ1-5
abundance: NA
CDR3aa: CASSPTTGHNQPQHF
CDR3nt: TGTGCCAGTAGCCCCACCACAGGACACAATCAGCCCCAGCATTTT

d_gene: NA
v_gene: TRBV9
j_gene: TRBJ1-3
abundance: NA
CDR3aa: CASSGGPGRDTIYF
CDR3nt: TGTGCCAGCAGCGGCGGGCCCGGGAGGGACACCATATATTTT

d_gene: TRBD2
v_gene: TRBV28
j_gene: TRBJ2-5
abundance: NA
CDR3aa: CASSPGRVRETQYF
CDR3nt: TGTGCCAGCAGTCCCGGGAGGGTCCGAGAGACCCAGTACTTC

d_gene: TRBD1
v_gene: TRBV6-5
j_gene: TRBJ1-2
abundance: NA
CDR3aa: CASKLGGQGGYTF
CDR3nt: TGTGCCAGCAAACTAGGGGGACAGGGAGGCTACACCTTC

d_gene: TRBD1
v_gene: TRBV28
j_gene: TRBJ2-7
abundance: NA
CDR3aa: CASSFIPQGVEQYF
CDR3nt: TGTGCCAGCAGTTTCATCCCGCAGGGGGTAGAGCAGTACTTC

d_gene: NA
v_gene: TRBV5-5
j_gene: TRBJ2-1
abundance: NA
CDR3aa: CASSLHYSAEQFF
CDR3nt: TGTGCCAGCAGCTTGCACTACAGCGCTGAGCAGTTCTTC

d_gene: TRBD1
v_gene: TRBV9
j_gene: TRBJ2-1
abundance: NA
CDR3aa: CASSEAGGSYNEQFF
CDR3nt: TGTGCCAGCAGCGAAGCAGGGGGCTCCTACAATGAGCAGTTCTTC

d_gene: TRBD1
v_gene: TRBV29-1
j_gene: TRBJ1-1
abundance: NA
CDR3aa: CSVADRDTEAFF
CDR3nt: TGCAGCGTCGCGGACAGGGACACTGAAGCTTTCTTT

d_gene: NA
v_gene: TRBV7-2
j_gene: TRBJ2-7
abundance: NA
CDR3aa: CASTKTPGYEQYF
CDR3nt: TGTGCCAGCACCAAGACCCCGGGGTACGAGCAGTACTTC

d_gene: NA
v_gene: TRBV19
j_gene: TRBJ1-5
abundance: NA
CDR3aa: CASSIGPGNQPQHF
CDR3nt: TGTGCCAGTAGTATAGGGCCAGGGAATCAGCCCCAGCATTTT

d_gene: NA
v_gene: TRBV18
j_gene: TRBJ2-1
abundance: NA
CDR3aa: CASSPEANPVNEQFF
CDR3nt: TGTGCCAGCTCACCTGAAGCGAACCCGGTAAATGAGCAGTTCTTC

d_gene: NA
v_gene: TRBV29-1
j_gene: TRBJ2-7
abundance: NA
CDR3aa: CSVVGTETYEQYF
CDR3nt: TGCAGCGTTGTTGGGACTGAGACCTACGAGCAGTACTTC

d_gene: TRBD2
v_gene: TRBV20-1
j_gene: TRBJ2-7
abundance: NA
CDR3aa: CSASGPSGGWEQYF
CDR3nt: TGCAGTGCTAGTGGGCCTAGCGGGGGGTGGGAGCAGTACTTC

d_gene: NA
v_gene: TRBV5-1
j_gene: TRBJ1-1
abundance: NA
CDR3aa: CASSSRQQYTEAFF
CDR3nt: TGCGCCAGCAGCAGTCGGCAGCAATACACTGAAGCTTTCTTT

d_gene: NA
v_gene: TRBV2
j_gene: TRBJ1-1
abundance: NA
CDR3aa: CASRVKEGPMNTEAFF
CDR3nt: TGTGCCAGCAGGGTGAAGGAGGGCCCTATGAACACTGAAGCTTTCTTT

d_gene: TRBD2
v_gene: TRBV7-6
j_gene: TRBJ2-1
abundance: NA
CDR3aa: CASSLYSGGRSSYNEQFF
CDR3nt: TGTGCCAGCAGCCTCTACTCAGGCGGGAGGAGCTCCTACAATGAGCAGTTCTTC

d_gene: NA
v_gene: TRBV18
j_gene: TRBJ2-7
abundance: NA
CDR3aa: CASSPRPAYEQYF
CDR3nt: TGTGCCAGCTCACCGCGGCCAGCCTACGAGCAGTACTTC

d_gene: NA
v_gene: TRBV2
j_gene: TRBJ1-1
abundance: NA
CDR3aa: CASRPRGGVTEAFF
CDR3nt: TGTGCCAGCAGACCACGGGGGGGAGTGACTGAAGCTTTCTTT

d_gene: NA
v_gene: TRBV9
j_gene: TRBJ2-3
abundance: once
CDR3aa: CASSVASTDTQYF
CDR3nt: TGTGCCAGCTCTGTGGCTAGCACAGATACGCAGTATTTT

d_gene: TRBD2
v_gene: TRBV5-4
j_gene: TRBJ2-1
abundance: NA
CDR3aa: CASSLVAGGRNEQFF
CDR3nt: TGTGCCAGCAGCTTGGTAGCGGGGGGGCGCAATGAGCAGTTCTTC

d_gene: NA
v_gene: TRBV11-3
j_gene: TRBJ2-2
abundance: NA
CDR3aa: CASSSSSLGTAGELFF
CDR3nt: TGTGCCAGCAGCTCGAGTTCATTAGGGACCGCCGGGGAGCTGTTTTTT

d_gene: NA
v_gene: TRBV4-3
j_gene: TRBJ1-3
abundance: NA
CDR3aa: CASSQEQGNTIYF
CDR3nt: TGCGCCAGCAGCCAAGAACAGGGAAACACCATATATTTT

d_gene: NA
v_gene: TRBV6-1
j_gene: TRBJ1-2
abundance: NA
CDR3aa: CASTTKGRDYGYTF
CDR3nt: TGTGCCAGCACTACTAAGGGGCGCGACTATGGCTACACCTTC

d_gene: TRBD1
v_gene: TRBV4-2
j_gene: TRBJ2-3
abundance: NA
CDR3aa: CASRPLDRAFVDTQYF
CDR3nt: TGTGCCAGCAGGCCCTTGGACAGGGCCTTTGTGGATACGCAGTATTTT

d_gene: TRBD1
v_gene: TRBV29-1
j_gene: TRBJ1-1
abundance: NA
CDR3aa: CSVPWGRGPSNTEAFF
CDR3nt: TGCAGCGTGCCCTGGGGCAGGGGGCCCTCGAACACTGAAGCTTTCTTT

d_gene: NA
v_gene: TRBV18
j_gene: TRBJ2-2
abundance: NA
CDR3aa: CASSPPDGGYGELFF
CDR3nt: TGTGCCAGCTCACCACCGGACGGGGGCTACGGGGAGCTGTTTTTT

d_gene: TRBD1
v_gene: TRBV15
j_gene: TRBJ2-3
abundance: NA
CDR3aa: CATSLDRGRSDTQYF
CDR3nt: TGTGCCACCAGCTTAGACAGGGGGCGCTCAGATACGCAGTATTTT

d_gene: TRBD1
v_gene: TRBV14
j_gene: TRBJ2-5
abundance: NA
CDR3aa: CASSQRDRQQETQYF
CDR3nt: TGTGCCAGCAGCCAGAGGGACAGGCAGCAAGAGACCCAGTACTTC

d_gene: NA
v_gene: TRBV27
j_gene: TRBJ2-1
abundance: NA
CDR3aa: CASSLSLTEYSADEQFF
CDR3nt: TGTGCCAGCAGTTTATCGCTTACTGAATATAGCGCCGATGAGCAGTTCTTC

d_gene: NA
v_gene: TRBV18
j_gene: TRBJ1-4
abundance: few
CDR3aa: CASSPDRTNEKLFF
CDR3nt: TGTGCCAGCTCCCCTGACAGAACTAATGAAAAACTGTTTTTT